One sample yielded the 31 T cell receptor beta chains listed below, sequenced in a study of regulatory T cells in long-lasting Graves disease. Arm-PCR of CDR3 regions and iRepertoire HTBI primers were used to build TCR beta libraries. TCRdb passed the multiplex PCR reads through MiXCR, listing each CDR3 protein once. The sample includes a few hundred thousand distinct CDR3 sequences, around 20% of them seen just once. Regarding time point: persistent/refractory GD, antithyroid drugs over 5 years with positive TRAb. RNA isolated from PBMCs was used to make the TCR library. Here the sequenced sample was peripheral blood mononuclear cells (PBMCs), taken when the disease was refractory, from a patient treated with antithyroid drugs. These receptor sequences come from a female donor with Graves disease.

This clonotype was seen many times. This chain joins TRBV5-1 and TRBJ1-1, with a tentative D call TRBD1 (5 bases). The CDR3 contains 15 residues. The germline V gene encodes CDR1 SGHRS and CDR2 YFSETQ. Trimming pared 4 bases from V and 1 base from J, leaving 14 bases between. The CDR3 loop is CASSPGDAQNTEAFF. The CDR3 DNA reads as TGCGCCAGCAGCCCCGGGGACGCACAGAACACTGAAGCTTTCTTT.

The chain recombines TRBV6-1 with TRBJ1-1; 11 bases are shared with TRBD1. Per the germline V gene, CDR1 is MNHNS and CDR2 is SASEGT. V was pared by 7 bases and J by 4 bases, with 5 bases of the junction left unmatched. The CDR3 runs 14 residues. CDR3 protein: CASKTGTGGTEAFF. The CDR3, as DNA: TGTGCCAGCAAGACCGGGACAGGGGGCACTGAAGCTTTCTTT.

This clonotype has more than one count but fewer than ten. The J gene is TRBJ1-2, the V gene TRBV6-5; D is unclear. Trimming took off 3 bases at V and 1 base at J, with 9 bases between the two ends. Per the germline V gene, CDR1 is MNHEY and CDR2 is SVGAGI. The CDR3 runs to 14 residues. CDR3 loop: CASSYTEINYGYTF. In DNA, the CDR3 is TGTGCCAGCAGTTATACGGAGATTAACTATGGCTACACCTTC.

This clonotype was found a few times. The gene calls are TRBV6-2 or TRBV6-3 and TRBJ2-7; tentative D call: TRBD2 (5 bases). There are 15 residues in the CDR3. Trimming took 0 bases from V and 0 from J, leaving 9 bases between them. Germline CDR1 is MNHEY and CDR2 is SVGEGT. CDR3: CASSYSSGSSYEQYF. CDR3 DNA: TGTGCCAGCAGTTACTCGTCGGGGAGCTCCTACGAGCAGTACTTC.

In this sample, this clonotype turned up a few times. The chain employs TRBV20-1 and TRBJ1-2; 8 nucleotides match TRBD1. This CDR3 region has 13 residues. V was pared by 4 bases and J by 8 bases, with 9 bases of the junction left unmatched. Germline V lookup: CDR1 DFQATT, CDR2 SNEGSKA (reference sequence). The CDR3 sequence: CSATRQGAGGYTF. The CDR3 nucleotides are TGCAGTGCTACCCGTCAGGGGGCCGGCGGCTACACCTTC.

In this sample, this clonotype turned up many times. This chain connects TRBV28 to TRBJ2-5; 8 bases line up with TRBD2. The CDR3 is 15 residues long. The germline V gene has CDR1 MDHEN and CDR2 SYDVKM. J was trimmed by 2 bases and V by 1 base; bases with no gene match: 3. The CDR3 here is CASSLSTSGQETQYF. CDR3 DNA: TGTGCCAGCAGTTTATCTACTAGCGGACAAGAGACCCAGTACTTC.

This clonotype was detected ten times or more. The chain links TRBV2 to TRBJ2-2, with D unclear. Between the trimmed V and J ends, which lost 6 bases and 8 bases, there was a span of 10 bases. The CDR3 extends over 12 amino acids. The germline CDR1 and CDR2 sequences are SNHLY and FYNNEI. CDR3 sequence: CASRAVFGELFF. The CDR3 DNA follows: TGTGCCAGCAGGGCGGTTTTTGGGGAGCTGTTTTTT. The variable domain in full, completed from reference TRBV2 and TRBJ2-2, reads EPEVTQTPSHQVTQMGQEVILRCVPISNHLYFYWYRQILGQKVEFLVSFYNNEISEKSEIFDDQFSVERPDGSNFTLKIRSTKLEDSAMYFCASRAVFGELFFGEGSRLTVL.

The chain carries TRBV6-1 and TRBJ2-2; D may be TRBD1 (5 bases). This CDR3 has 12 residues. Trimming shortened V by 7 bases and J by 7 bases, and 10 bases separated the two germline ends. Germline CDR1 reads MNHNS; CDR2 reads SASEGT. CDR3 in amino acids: CASMGRRGELFF. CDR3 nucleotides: TGTGCCAGCATGGGGCGGCGCGGGGAGCTGTTTTTT.

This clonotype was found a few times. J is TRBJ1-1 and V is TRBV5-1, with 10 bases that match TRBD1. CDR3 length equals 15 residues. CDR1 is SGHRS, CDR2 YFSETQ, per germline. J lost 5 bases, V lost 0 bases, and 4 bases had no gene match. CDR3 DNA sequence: TGCGCCAGCAGCTTGGTGACAGGGGGCGCGACTGAAGCTTTCTTT. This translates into CASSLVTGGATEAFF.

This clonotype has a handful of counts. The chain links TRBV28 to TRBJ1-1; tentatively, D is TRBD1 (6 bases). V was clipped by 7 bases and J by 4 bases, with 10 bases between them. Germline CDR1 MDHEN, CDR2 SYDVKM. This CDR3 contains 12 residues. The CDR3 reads CASTTGSTEAFF. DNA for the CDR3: TGTGCCAGCACAACAGGGAGCACTGAAGCTTTCTTT.

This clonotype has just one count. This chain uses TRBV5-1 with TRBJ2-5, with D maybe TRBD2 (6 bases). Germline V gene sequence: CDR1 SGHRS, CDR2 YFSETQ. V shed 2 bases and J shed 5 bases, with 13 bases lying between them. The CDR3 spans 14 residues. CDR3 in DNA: TGCGCCAGCAGCTTAGCGGCTGCGGGGGAGACCCAGTACTTC. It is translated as CASSLAAAGETQYF.

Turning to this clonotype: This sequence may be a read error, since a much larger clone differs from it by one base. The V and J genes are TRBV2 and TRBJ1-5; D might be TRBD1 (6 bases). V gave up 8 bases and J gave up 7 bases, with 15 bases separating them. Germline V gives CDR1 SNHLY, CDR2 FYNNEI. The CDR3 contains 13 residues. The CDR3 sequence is CASRGQPTQPQHF. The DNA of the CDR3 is TGTGCCAGCCGCGGACAGCCGACCCAGCCCCAGCATTTT.

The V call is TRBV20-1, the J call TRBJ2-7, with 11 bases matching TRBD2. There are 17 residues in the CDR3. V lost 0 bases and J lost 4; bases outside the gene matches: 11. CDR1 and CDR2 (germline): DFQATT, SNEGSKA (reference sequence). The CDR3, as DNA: TGCAGTGCTAGAGATCATACTAGCGGGAGTATCGCGTACGAGCAGTACTTC. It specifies CSARDHTSGSIAYEQYF.

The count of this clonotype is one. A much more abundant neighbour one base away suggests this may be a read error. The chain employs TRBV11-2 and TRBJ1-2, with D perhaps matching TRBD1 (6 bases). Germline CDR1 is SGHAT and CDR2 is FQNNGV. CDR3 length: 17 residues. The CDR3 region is CASSLKSQRGGPYGCTF. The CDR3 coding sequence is TGTGCCAGCAGCTTAAAGTCCCAAAGGGGGGGGCCTTATGGCTGCACCTTC.

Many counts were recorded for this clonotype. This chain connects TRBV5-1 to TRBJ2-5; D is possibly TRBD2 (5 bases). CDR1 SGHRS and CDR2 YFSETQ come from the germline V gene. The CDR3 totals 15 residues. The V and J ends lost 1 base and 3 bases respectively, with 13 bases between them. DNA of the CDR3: TGCGCCAGCAGCTTGAACGTCCTCGGGAAAGAGACCCAGTACTTC. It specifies CASSLNVLGKETQYF.

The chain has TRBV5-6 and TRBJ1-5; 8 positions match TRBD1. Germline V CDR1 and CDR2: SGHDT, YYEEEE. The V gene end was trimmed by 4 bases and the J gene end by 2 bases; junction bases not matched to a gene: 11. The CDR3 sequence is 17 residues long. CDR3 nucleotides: TGTGCCAGCAGCCTCTCGACAGGGGAGTTTGGCAATCAGCCCCAGCATTTT. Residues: CASSLSTGEFGNQPQHF.

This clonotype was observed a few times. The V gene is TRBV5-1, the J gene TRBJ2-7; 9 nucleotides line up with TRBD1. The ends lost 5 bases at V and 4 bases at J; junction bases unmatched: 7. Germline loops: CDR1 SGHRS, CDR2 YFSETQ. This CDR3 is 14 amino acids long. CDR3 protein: CASRTGTGSYEQYF. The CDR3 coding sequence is TGCGCCAGCAGAACCGGGACAGGGTCATACGAGCAGTACTTC. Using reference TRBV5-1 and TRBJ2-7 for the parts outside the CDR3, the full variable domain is KAGVTQTPRYLIKTRGQQVTLSCSPISGHRSVSWYQQTPGQGLQFLFEYFSETQRNKGNFPGRFSGRQFSNSRSEMNVSTLELGDSALYLCASRTGTGSYEQYFGPGTRLTVT.

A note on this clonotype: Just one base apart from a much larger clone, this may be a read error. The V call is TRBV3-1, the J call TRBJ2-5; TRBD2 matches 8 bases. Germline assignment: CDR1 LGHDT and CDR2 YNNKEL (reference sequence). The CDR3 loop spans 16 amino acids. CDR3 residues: CASSSGLAGKQEAQYF. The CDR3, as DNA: TGTGCCAGCAGCTCGGGCTTAGCGGGGAAACAAGAGGCCCAGTACTTC.

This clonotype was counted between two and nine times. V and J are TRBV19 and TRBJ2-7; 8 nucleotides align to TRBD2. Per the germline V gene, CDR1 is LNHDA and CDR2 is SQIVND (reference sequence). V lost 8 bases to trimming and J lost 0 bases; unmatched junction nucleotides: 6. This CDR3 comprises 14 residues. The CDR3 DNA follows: TGTGCCAGTCGACAGCGGGAGTCCTCCTACGAGCAGTACTTC. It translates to CASRQRESSYEQYF. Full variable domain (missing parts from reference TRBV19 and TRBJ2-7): DGGITQSPKYLFRKEGQNVTLSCEQNLNHDAMYWYRQDPGQGLRLIYYSQIVNDFQKGDIAEGYSVSREKKESFPLTVTSAQKNPTAFYLCASRQRESSYEQYFGPGTRLTVT.

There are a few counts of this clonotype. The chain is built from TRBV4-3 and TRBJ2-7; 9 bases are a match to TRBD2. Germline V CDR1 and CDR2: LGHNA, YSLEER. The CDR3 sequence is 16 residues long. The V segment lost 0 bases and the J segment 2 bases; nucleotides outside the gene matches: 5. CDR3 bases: TGCGCCAGCAGCCAAGATATGGCTAGCGGGACCTACGAGCAGTACTTC. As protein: CASSQDMASGTYEQYF.

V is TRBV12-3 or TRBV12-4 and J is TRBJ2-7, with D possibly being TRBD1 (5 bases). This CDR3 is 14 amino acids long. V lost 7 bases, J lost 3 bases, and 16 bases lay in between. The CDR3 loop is CASTKGLQGYEQYF. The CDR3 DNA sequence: TGTGCCAGCACTAAGGGGCTGCAGGGCTACGAGCAGTACTTC.

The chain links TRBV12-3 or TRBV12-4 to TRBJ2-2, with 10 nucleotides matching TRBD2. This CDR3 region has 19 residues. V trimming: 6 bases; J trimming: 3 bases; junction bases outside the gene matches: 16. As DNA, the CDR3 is TGTGCCAGCAGCCCAATTAGTACGGCCAGCGGGAGGGACACCGGGGAGCTGTTTTTT. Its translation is CASSPISTASGRDTGELFF.

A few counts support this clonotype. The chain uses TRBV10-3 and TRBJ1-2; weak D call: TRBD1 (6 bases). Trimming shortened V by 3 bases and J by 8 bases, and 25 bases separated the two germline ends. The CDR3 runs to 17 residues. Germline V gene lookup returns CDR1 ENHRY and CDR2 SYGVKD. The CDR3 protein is CAISDADNRDPSGGYTF. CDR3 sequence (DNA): TGTGCCATCAGTGACGCCGATAACAGGGATCCCTCGGGGGGCTACACCTTC.

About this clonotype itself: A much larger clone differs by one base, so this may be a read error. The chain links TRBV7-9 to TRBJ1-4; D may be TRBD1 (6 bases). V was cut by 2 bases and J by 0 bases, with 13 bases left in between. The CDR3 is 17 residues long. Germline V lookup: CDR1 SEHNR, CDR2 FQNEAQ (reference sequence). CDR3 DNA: TGTGCCAGCAGCTTATTAGGGGCAGGGGCAACTAATGAAAAACTGTTTTTT. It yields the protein CASSLLGAGATNEKLFF. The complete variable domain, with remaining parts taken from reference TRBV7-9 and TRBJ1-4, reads DTGVSQNPRHKITKRGQNVTFRCDPISEHNRLYWYRQTLGQGPEFLTYFQNEAQLEKSRLLSDRFSAERPKGSFSTLEIQRTEQGDSAMYLCASSLLGAGATNEKLFFGSGTQLSVL.

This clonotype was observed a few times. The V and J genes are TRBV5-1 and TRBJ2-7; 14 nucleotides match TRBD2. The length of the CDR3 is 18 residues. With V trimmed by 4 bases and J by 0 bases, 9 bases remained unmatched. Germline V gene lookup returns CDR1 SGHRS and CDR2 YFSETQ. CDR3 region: CASSNGLAGGPFSYEQYF. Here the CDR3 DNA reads TGCGCCAGCAGCAACGGACTAGCGGGAGGCCCCTTCTCCTACGAGCAGTACTTC.

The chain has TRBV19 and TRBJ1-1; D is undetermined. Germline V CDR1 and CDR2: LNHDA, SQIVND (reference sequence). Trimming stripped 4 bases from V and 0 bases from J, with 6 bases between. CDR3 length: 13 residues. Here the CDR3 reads CASSKTVNTEAFF. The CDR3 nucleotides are TGTGCCAGTAGTAAAACAGTGAACACTGAAGCTTTCTTT.

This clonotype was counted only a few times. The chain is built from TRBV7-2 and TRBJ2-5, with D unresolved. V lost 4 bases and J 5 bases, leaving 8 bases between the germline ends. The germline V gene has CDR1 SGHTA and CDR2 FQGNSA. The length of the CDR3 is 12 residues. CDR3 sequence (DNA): TGTGCCAGCAGCTCCTCCCATGAGACCCAGTACTTC. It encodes CASSSSHETQYF.

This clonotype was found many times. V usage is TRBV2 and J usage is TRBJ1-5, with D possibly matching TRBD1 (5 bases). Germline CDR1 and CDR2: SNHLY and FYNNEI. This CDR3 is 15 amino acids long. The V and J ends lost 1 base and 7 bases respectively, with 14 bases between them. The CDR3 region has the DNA TGTGCCAGCAGTGAAGGTGGGGGGTTGAGACAGCCCCAGCATTTT. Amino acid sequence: CASSEGGGLRQPQHF.

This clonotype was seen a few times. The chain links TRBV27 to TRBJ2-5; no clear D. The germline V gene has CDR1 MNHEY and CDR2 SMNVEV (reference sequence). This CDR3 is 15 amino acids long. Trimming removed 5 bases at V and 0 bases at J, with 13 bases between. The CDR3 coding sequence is TGTGCCAGCAGTCCTCTAGTACCTAACCAAGAGACCCAGTACTTC. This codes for CASSPLVPNQETQYF.

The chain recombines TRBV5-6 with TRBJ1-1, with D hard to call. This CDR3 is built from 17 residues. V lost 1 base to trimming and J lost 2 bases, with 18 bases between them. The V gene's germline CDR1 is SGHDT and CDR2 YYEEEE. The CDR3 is CASSLRILKEANTEAFF. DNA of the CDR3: TGTGCCAGCAGCTTGCGAATTCTAAAGGAGGCAAACACTGAAGCTTTCTTT.

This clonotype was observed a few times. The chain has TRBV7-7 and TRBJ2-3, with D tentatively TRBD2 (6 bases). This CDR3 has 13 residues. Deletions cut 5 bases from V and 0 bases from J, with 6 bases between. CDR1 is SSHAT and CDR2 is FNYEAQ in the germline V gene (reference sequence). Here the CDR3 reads CASSGGSTDTQYF. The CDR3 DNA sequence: TGTGCCAGCAGCGGGGGGAGCACAGATACGCAGTATTTT.